This TCR beta chain comes out of a study of identical twins. Whole-study findings and limits: Sequences that were beta out-of-frame showed weaker excess twin sharing.

CDR3 length equals 16 residues. Germline CDR1 is MGHDK and CDR2 is SYGVNS. Trimming removed 1 base at V and 6 bases at J, with 16 bases between. TCRdb recomputed calls from the 5' RACE reads with MiXCR, one row per CDR3 protein. The sample shows about 330,000 distinct CDR3 sequences, over 9% of them seen only once. This clonotype was found many times. Its cognate antigen is unknown. In addition, the sample was reused for a study of yellow fever vaccine responses in identical twins. This second study notes: A vaccine T cell response that seemed partly convergent and partly personalized was reported in twins.

V is TRBV25-1 and J is TRBJ2-1, with D perhaps being TRBD1 or TRBD2 (5 bases each). Sequenced: CD8+ T cells sorted from blood. This clonotype was sampled from a woman between 18 and 29 years old in good health. CDR3 nucleotide sequence: TGTGCCAGCAGTGAATCGGGGCAGGGAATGGGCAATGAGCAGTTCTTC. It encodes CASSESGQGMGNEQFF.